This T cell receptor beta chain was captured in a study of cytomegalovirus exposure and HLA in healthy donors. The study's findings and limits: The investigators catalogued 150 to 200 TCR beta chains as cytomegalovirus-associated. Among the sequence variants, a highly shared cluster was likely an artifact of sequencing.

PCR was performed using 60 Vbeta and 13 Jbeta primers. The protocol was immunoSEQ multiplex PCR, while the TCRdb copy is restricted to in-frame clones and leaves out a portion. The sample lists tens of thousands of clones, around 80% occurring once. Comments on this clone: Its antigen is unidentified.

The length of the CDR3 is 15 residues. Germline V gene sequence: CDR1 MNHNS, CDR2 SASEGT. With V trimmed by 5 bases and J by 8 bases, 11 bases remained unmatched. The sequence was obtained from a male donor in good health and CMV-seropositive. This sequence joins TRBV6-1 and TRBJ1-4, with 7 bases identical to TRBD1. The sequenced sample was PBMCs. CDR3 sequence: CASSPARGVSEKLFF. The CDR3 bases are TGTGCCAGCAGTCCGGCCAGGGGGGTAAGCGAAAAACTGTTTTTT.